The 20 T cell receptor beta chains below come from one sample, sequenced in a study of cytomegalovirus exposure and HLA in healthy donors. The PCR made use of 60 Vbeta and 13 Jbeta primers. Generated by immunoSEQ multiplex PCR, the TCRdb table keeps only in-frame clones and is missing some. This table holds about 120,000 clones, over 65% found once. The material sequenced was PBMCs. All receptors derive from a female donor in good health and CMV-seronegative.

This chain uses TRBV2 with TRBJ1-3; D gene ambiguous. Trimming removed 8 bases from V and 0 bases from J, with 11 bases in between. Germline loops: CDR1 SNHLY, CDR2 FYNNEI. The CDR3 is 14 residues long. The CDR3 spells CASGRRGSGNTIYF. CDR3 DNA: TGTGCCAGCGGTCGACGGGGCTCTGGAAACACCATATATTTT.

This clone appeared a single time. Relative to the germline gene, one junction end is altered; a read error may explain this. V usage is TRBV7-9 and J usage is TRBJ1-5; maybe TRBD1 (5 bases). The length of the CDR3 is 14 residues. Per germline, CDR1 SEHNR and CDR2 FQNEAQ (reference sequence). Written as DNA, the CDR3 is TGTGCCGGCAGCTTATTGGACACGCTACAGCCCCAGCATTTT. Translation: CAGSLLDTLQPQHF.

In its sample, this clone was seen a few times. The chain joins TRBV5-6 to TRBJ1-6; D call uncertain. The CDR3 spans 13 residues. Germline lookup yields CDR1 SGHDT and CDR2 YYEEEE. V lost 2 bases to trimming and J lost 9 bases, with 9 bases between them. The DNA of the CDR3 is TGTGCCAGCAGCTTTGGTCGGAGTTCACCCCTCCACTTT. Translating it yields CASSFGRSSPLHF.

This rearrangement joins TRBV7-8 to TRBJ1-1; possible D gene TRBD1, 5 bases. CDR1 and CDR2 (germline): SGHVS, FQNEAQ. This CDR3 is built from 16 residues. V was shortened by 2 bases and J by 1 base, with 14 bases between the two germline ends. CDR3 protein: CASSLSRQPENTEAFF. The CDR3 DNA is TGTGCCAGCAGCTTATCGCGACAGCCGGAGAACACTGAAGCTTTCTTT. Supplemented by reference TRBV7-8 and TRBJ1-1, the full variable domain reads GAGVSQSPRYKVAKRGQDVALRCDPISGHVSLFWYQQALGQGPEFLTYFQNEAQLDKSGLPSDRFFAERPEGSVSTLKIQRTQQEDSAVYLCASSLSRQPENTEAFFGQGTRLTVV.

The rearrangement joins TRBV4-1 to TRBJ1-4; tentatively, D is TRBD1 (5 bases). V was pared by 8 bases and J by 0 bases, with 16 bases between. CDR3 length: 16 amino acids. Germline lookup yields CDR1 MGHRA and CDR2 YSYEKL. CDR3 sequence: CASAAGPVSTNEKLFF. The CDR3 nucleotides are TGCGCCAGCGCTGCGGGACCGGTATCAACTAATGAAAAACTGTTTTTT.

The CDR3: CASSPEDRDYGYTF. The CDR3 region has the DNA TGTGCCAGCAGCCCGGAGGACAGGGACTATGGCTACACCTTC. This chain joins TRBV5-4 and TRBJ1-2, with 8 bases that match TRBD1. J gave up 3 bases and V 4 bases, and 5 bases lay outside the gene matches. Germline-derived CDR1 and CDR2 are SGHNT and YYREEE (reference sequence). This CDR3 spans 14 amino acids.

The genes are TRBV7-2 and TRBJ1-2, with D hard to call. Between the trimmed V and J ends, which lost 6 bases and 4 bases, there was a span of 18 bases. This CDR3 contains 15 residues. Germline CDR1 SGHTA, CDR2 FQGNSA. CDR3 region: CASSRSNGGGYGYTF. The CDR3 nucleotides are TGTGCCAGCAGTCGATCGAATGGAGGAGGCTATGGCTACACCTTC.

The chain employs TRBV7-9 and TRBJ1-4; possible D gene TRBD1, 6 bases. The CDR3 consists of 16 residues. Germline loops: CDR1 SEHNR, CDR2 FQNEAQ (reference sequence). V dropped 5 bases and J dropped 0 bases, with 13 bases sitting between them. The CDR3 region is CASSPKDRPTNEKLFF. The CDR3 nucleotides are TGTGCCAGCAGCCCCAAAGACAGGCCAACTAATGAAAAACTGTTTTTT.

The chain joins TRBV6-5 to TRBJ2-1; 10 bases agree with TRBD2. Unmatched junction bases numbered 4, after V lost 3 bases and J lost 8 bases. Germline CDR1 and CDR2: MNHEY and SVGAGI. The CDR3 is made up of 14 amino acids. The CDR3 loop reads CASSYLAGVDEQFF. The CDR3 DNA reads as TGTGCCAGCAGTTATCTAGCGGGGGTAGATGAGCAGTTCTTC.

The chain links TRBV5-6 to TRBJ2-1; the D is unclear. This CDR3 spans 15 amino acids. The germline CDR1 and CDR2 sequences are SGHDT and YYEEEE. The ends were cut back, 2 bases at V and 1 base at J, with 10 bases in the middle. CDR3 amino acids: CASSFVLDSYNEQFF. In DNA form, the CDR3 reads TGTGCCAGCAGCTTTGTGCTAGATTCCTACAATGAGCAGTTCTTC.

The chain links TRBV4-3 to TRBJ2-3; TRBD2 matches at 8 bases. The CDR3 is 14 residues long. Germline assignment: CDR1 LGHNA and CDR2 YSLEER. The trim removed 1 base at V and 6 bases at J, leaving 3 bases unmatched. CDR3 sequence reads: CASSQVRGVDTQYF. The CDR3 coding sequence is TGCGCCAGCAGCCAAGTGCGGGGGGTGGATACGCAGTATTTT.

This chain links TRBV7-6 with TRBJ1-1, with D possibly TRBD1 on 5 matching bases. Germline values: CDR1 SGHVS, CDR2 FNYEAQ. The CDR3 covers 13 residues. V dropped 5 bases and J dropped 1 base, with 8 bases sitting between them. The CDR3 reads CASSRGGNTEAFF. CDR3 coding DNA: TGTGCCAGCAGCCGGGGGGGGAACACTGAAGCTTTCTTT.

This chain connects TRBV7-9 to TRBJ1-4; 7 positions match TRBD1. The CDR3 sequence is 15 residues long. Germline values: CDR1 SEHNR, CDR2 FQNEAQ (reference sequence). With 2 bases clipped from V and 8 bases from J, the junction kept 8 bases outside the gene matches. In DNA form, the CDR3 reads TGTGCCAGCAGCTTAACAGGGGCAGTTGGAGAAAAACTGTTTTTT. Translation gives CASSLTGAVGEKLFF.

The chain uses TRBV7-7 and TRBJ1-1; D gene ambiguous. V lost 2 bases to trimming and J lost 1 base, with 5 bases between them. The CDR3 runs to 13 residues. CDR1 is SSHAT, CDR2 FNYEAQ, per germline (reference sequence). Here the CDR3 reads CASSLRGNTEAFF. The CDR3, as DNA: TGTGCCAGCAGCTTAAGAGGGAACACTGAAGCTTTCTTT.

V usage is TRBV7-8 and J usage is TRBJ1-4; D is possibly TRBD1 (6 bases). Germline V CDR1 and CDR2: SGHVS, FQNEAQ. The CDR3 loop spans 16 amino acids. Trimming took off 4 bases at V and 12 bases at J, with 24 bases between the two ends. This CDR3 reads CASSSRQDSGDQELFF. CDR3 DNA sequence: TGTGCCAGCAGCTCACGGCAGGACAGCGGGGATCAAGAACTGTTTTTT.

This sequence joins TRBV11-2 and TRBJ1-2, with a tentative D call TRBD1 (6 bases). V was cut by 5 bases and J by 8 bases, with 12 bases left in between. This CDR3 has 12 amino acids. Per germline, CDR1 SGHAT and CDR2 FQNNGV. The CDR3: CASSVNRAGYTF. DNA for the CDR3: TGTGCCAGCAGCGTAAACAGGGCAGGCTACACCTTC.

This chain joins TRBV2 and TRBJ2-5, with TRBD1 identical over 12 bases. The end of the DNA is better explained by TRBJ2-7, so the J call may be wrong. Germline CDR1 SNHLY, CDR2 FYNNEI. The CDR3 spans 14 residues. In DNA form, the CDR3 reads TGTGCCAGCAGCTGGGGACAGGGGGCCAACGAGCAGTACTTC. It is translated as CASSWGQGANEQYF.

V is TRBV5-4 and J is TRBJ2-5; D is perhaps TRBD1 (6 bases). This CDR3 is built from 15 residues. Germline V CDR1 and CDR2: SGHNT, YYREEE (reference sequence). V was clipped by 0 bases and J by 5 bases, with 14 bases between them. The CDR3 loop is CASSLARGVSETQYF. The CDR3 nucleotides are TGTGCCAGCAGCTTGGCCAGGGGAGTGAGCGAGACCCAGTACTTC.

This sequence joins TRBV4-3 and TRBJ2-5, with 14 nucleotides matching TRBD2. Per the germline V gene, CDR1 is LGHNA and CDR2 is YSLEER. V was pared by 0 bases and J by 5 bases, with 2 bases of the junction left unmatched. CDR3 length equals 16 residues. This CDR3 reads CASSQERTSGGETQYF. The CDR3 nucleotides are TGCGCCAGCAGCCAAGAGAGGACTAGCGGGGGGGAGACCCAGTACTTC.

This clone was counted once. V and J are TRBV11-2 and TRBJ2-5, with 7 nucleotides matching TRBD2. The length of the CDR3 is 15 residues. Germline V gene data show CDR1 as SGHAT and CDR2 as FQNNGV. Unmatched junction bases numbered 3, after V lost 2 bases and J lost 0 bases. CDR3 sequence (DNA): TGTGCCAGCAGCTTACGGCGGGGGTACCAAGAGACCCAGTACTTC. It yields the protein CASSLRRGYQETQYF.